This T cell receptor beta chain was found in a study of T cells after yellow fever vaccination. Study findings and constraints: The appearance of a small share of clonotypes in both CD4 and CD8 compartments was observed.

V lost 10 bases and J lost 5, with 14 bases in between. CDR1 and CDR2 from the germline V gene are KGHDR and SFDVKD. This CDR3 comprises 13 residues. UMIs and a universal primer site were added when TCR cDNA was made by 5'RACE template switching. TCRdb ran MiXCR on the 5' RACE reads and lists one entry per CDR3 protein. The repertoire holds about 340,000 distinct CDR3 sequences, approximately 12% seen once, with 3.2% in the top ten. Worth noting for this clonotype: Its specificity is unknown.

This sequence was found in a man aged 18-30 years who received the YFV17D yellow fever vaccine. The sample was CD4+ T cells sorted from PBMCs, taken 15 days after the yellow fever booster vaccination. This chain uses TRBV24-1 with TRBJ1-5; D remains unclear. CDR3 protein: CATRVTVDQPQHF. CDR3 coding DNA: TGTGCCACTCGTGTCACTGTGGATCAGCCCCAGCATTTT.